A single sample is the source of the 26 T cell receptor beta chains below, sequenced in a study of blood T cell repertoires in COVID-19. Some clones are missing from TCRdb's copy, which holds only in-frame ones; the method was immunoSEQ multiplex PCR. The sample lists 240,000 or so clones, around 90% occurring once. Material for sequencing was peripheral blood. The source of these receptors is a man in his 60s who had recovered from COVID-19.

The V call is TRBV5-1, the J call TRBJ2-3; 8 bases map to TRBD2. With V trimmed by 5 bases and J by 5 bases, 13 bases remained unmatched. The germline gives CDR1 SGHRS, CDR2 YFSETQ. The CDR3 runs to 16 residues. DNA of the CDR3: TGCGCCAGCAGGCCCGGGGGGGCCAATGCACAAGATACGCAGTATTTT. Translating it yields CASRPGGANAQDTQYF. Full variable domain (missing parts from reference TRBV5-1 and TRBJ2-3): KAGVTQTPRYLIKTRGQQVTLSCSPISGHRSVSWYQQTPGQGLQFLFEYFSETQRNKGNFPGRFSGRQFSNSRSEMNVSTLELGDSALYLCASRPGGANAQDTQYFGPGTRLTVL.

The J gene is TRBJ1-2, the V gene TRBV5-5; D possibly corresponds to TRBD1 (6 bases). The CDR3 totals 14 residues. Looked up from germline, CDR1 is SGHKS and CDR2 is YYEKEE (reference sequence). Trimming removed 4 bases from V and 4 bases from J, with 14 bases in between. Here the CDR3 reads CASSLLSTGYGYTF. DNA of the CDR3: TGTGCCAGCAGCCTCTTATCGACAGGCTATGGCTACACCTTC.

As DNA, the CDR3 is TGTGCCAGCAGTGTTAGGGAGAGAGGAAAACTGTTTTTT. Protein: CASSVRERGKLFF. V gene TRBV2 combines with J gene TRBJ1-4; D is undetermined. V lost 4 bases to trimming and J lost 10 bases, with 13 bases between them. The CDR3 length is 13 residues. The germline V gene encodes CDR1 SNHLY and CDR2 FYNNEI.

This chain links TRBV9 with TRBJ2-7, with 7 bases aligning to TRBD2. Germline CDR1 reads SGDLS; CDR2 reads YYNGEE. This CDR3 comprises 14 residues. V was pared by 4 bases and J by 5 bases, with 9 bases of the junction left unmatched. The CDR3 bases are TGTGCCAGCAGCCCGGGGGGACTGGCCGACGAGCAGTACTTC. Translating gives CASSPGGLADEQYF.

The rearrangement links TRBV2 to TRBJ1-6, with 11 bases aligning to TRBD1. V was pared by 5 bases and J by 10 bases, with 7 bases of the junction left unmatched. The length of the CDR3 is 15 residues. CDR1 is SNHLY and CDR2 is FYNNEI in the germline V gene. CDR3 loop: CASSRTDRGRSPLHF. Written as DNA, the CDR3 is TGTGCCAGCAGTCGAACGGACAGGGGGCGATCACCCCTCCACTTT. Full variable domain (rest looked up from reference TRBV2 and TRBJ1-6): EPEVTQTPSHQVTQMGQEVILRCVPISNHLYFYWYRQILGQKVEFLVSFYNNEISEKSEIFDDQFSVERPDGSNFTLKIRSTKLEDSAMYFCASSRTDRGRSPLHFGNGTRLTVT.

The chain links TRBV13 to TRBJ2-3, with 13 bases lining up with TRBD2. This CDR3 contains 16 residues. With 3 bases clipped from V and 2 bases from J, the junction kept 2 bases outside the gene matches. CDR1 PRHDT and CDR2 FYEKMQ come from the germline V gene (reference sequence). CDR3 amino acids: CASSLGLAGHTDTQYF. CDR3 bases: TGTGCCAGCAGCTTGGGACTAGCGGGGCACACAGATACGCAGTATTTT.

V is TRBV11-2 and J is TRBJ2-1; 8 nucleotides align to TRBD2. Germline CDR1 is SGHAT and CDR2 is FQNNGV. After removal of 4 bases from V and 8 bases from J, the junction contained 10 bases not matched to a gene. CDR3 length: 15 residues. CDR3: CASSSRGLAGHEQFF. CDR3 nucleotides: TGTGCCAGCAGCTCCAGGGGTCTAGCGGGTCATGAGCAGTTCTTC.

V is TRBV2 and J is TRBJ2-4, with TRBD1 matching over 9 bases. The CDR3 length is 14 residues. Trimming removed 5 bases from V and 7 bases from J; junction bases left unmatched: 6. CDR1 and CDR2 (germline): SNHLY, FYNNEI. Here the CDR3 reads CASSPGTGSNIQYF. Written as DNA, the CDR3 is TGTGCCAGCAGTCCCGGGACAGGGAGTAACATTCAGTACTTC.

The chain is built from TRBV7-2 and TRBJ1-4, with D possibly TRBD1 on 5 matching bases. The CDR3 has 15 amino acids. The germline V and J ends were trimmed by 5 bases and 3 bases, with 13 bases remaining between them. CDR1 and CDR2 from the germline V gene are SGHTA and FQGNSA. DNA of the CDR3: TGTGCCAGCAGCCTCGATGGGGCGGCTAATGAAAAACTGTTTTTT. Protein product: CASSLDGAANEKLFF.

The chain has TRBV28 and TRBJ1-2; 7 bases are a match to TRBD1. V was clipped by 7 bases and J by 2 bases; unmatched bases: 10. Germline loops: CDR1 MDHEN, CDR2 SYDVKM. This CDR3 spans 15 amino acids. The CDR3 coding sequence is TGTGCCAGCACCCCCGGGACAGCTTTAAACTATGGCTACACCTTC. Residues: CASTPGTALNYGYTF.

Of note for this clone: The same CDR3 arises from other DNA sequences in this sample as well. V usage is TRBV11-2 and J usage is TRBJ2-6; 7 bases agree with TRBD1. The CDR3 length is 19 residues. Germline CDR1 reads SGHAT; CDR2 reads FQNNGV. Losses at the gene ends were 1 base for V and 4 bases for J; bases not matched to a gene: 13. The CDR3 region has the DNA TGTGCCAGCAGCTTAGTTGGGGCAGGGGGTCGTTTAGGGGCCAACGTCCTGACTTTC. This gives the protein CASSLVGAGGRLGANVLTF.

The rearrangement links TRBV27 to TRBJ1-3; 7 bases agree with TRBD1. The V segment lost 5 bases and the J segment 0 bases; nucleotides outside the gene matches: 7. The CDR3 covers 16 residues. CDR1 is MNHEY, CDR2 SMNVEV, per germline (reference sequence). The CDR3 DNA sequence: TGTGCCAGCAGTCCCAAGGACAGGAACTCTGGAAACACCATATATTTT. This translates into CASSPKDRNSGNTIYF.

The V gene is TRBV7-2, the J gene TRBJ2-3; 10 bases map to TRBD2. CDR1 is SGHTA and CDR2 is FQGNSA in the germline V gene. Trimming removed 3 bases from V and 4 bases from J; junction bases left unmatched: 7. There are 16 residues in the CDR3. CDR3 residues: CASSFGAGGYADTQYF. CDR3 bases: TGTGCCAGCAGCTTCGGAGCGGGGGGGTACGCAGATACGCAGTATTTT.

This clone was detected only once. The CDR3 protein is CASSFGYRSNTGELFF. Here the CDR3 DNA reads TGTGCCAGCAGCTTTGGGTACAGGTCGAACACCGGGGAGCTGTTTTTT. The gene calls are TRBV5-5 and TRBJ2-2; TRBD1 might be the D (5 bases). Germline-derived CDR1 and CDR2 are SGHKS and YYEKEE (reference sequence). Trimming took 2 bases from V and 0 from J, leaving 11 bases between them. The CDR3 runs to 16 residues.

V is TRBV27 and J is TRBJ2-5; TRBD2 agrees at 9 bases. V was pared by 6 bases and J by 5 bases, with 10 bases of the junction left unmatched. The CDR3 extends over 15 amino acids. The germline gives CDR1 MNHEY, CDR2 SMNVEV (reference sequence). CDR3 region: CASSNPGLAWETQYF. DNA of the CDR3: TGTGCCAGCAGCAATCCGGGACTAGCTTGGGAGACCCAGTACTTC.

The CDR3 sequence: CSASGQVGTEAFF. The CDR3 nucleotides are TGCAGTGCTAGTGGACAGGTCGGAACTGAAGCTTTCTTT. The V and J genes are TRBV20-1 and TRBJ1-1; TRBD1 agrees at 7 bases. Germline values: CDR1 DFQATT, CDR2 SNEGSKA (reference sequence). The V gene end was trimmed by 3 bases and the J gene end by 5 bases; junction bases not matched to a gene: 6. The CDR3 loop spans 13 amino acids.

The V and J genes are TRBV29-1 and TRBJ1-1, with 8 bases identical to TRBD1. This CDR3 is built from 14 residues. Germline V gene sequence: CDR1 SQVTM, CDR2 ANQGSEA. V lost 7 bases, J lost 0 bases, and 7 bases stayed unmatched. The CDR3 loop reads CSAAAGGMNTEAFF. For the CDR3, the DNA is TGCAGCGCAGCAGCAGGGGGCATGAACACTGAAGCTTTCTTT.

The chain joins TRBV27 to TRBJ2-3; 8 nucleotides match TRBD2. V was clipped by 10 bases and J by 3 bases; unmatched bases: 6. This CDR3 spans 13 amino acids. The V gene's germline CDR1 is MNHEY and CDR2 SMNVEV (reference sequence). The CDR3 sequence is CAIGGGGTDTQYF. DNA of the CDR3: TGTGCCATCGGGGGGGGAGGAACAGATACGCAGTATTTT.

For the CDR3, the DNA is TGTGCCAGCAGCTTCACGCAACAGGGATTTGGAAACACCATATATTTT. Protein sequence: CASSFTQQGFGNTIYF. The chain employs TRBV9 and TRBJ1-3; TRBD1 might be the D (6 bases). The CDR3 sequence is 16 residues long. V dropped 4 bases and J dropped 3 bases, with 17 bases sitting between them. CDR1 is SGDLS, CDR2 YYNGEE, per germline.

The table lists this clone with a count of one. The chain uses TRBV11-2 and TRBJ2-7; D perhaps matches TRBD2 (6 bases). Germline CDR1 is SGHAT and CDR2 is FQNNGV. CDR3 length: 17 amino acids. The V end lost 4 bases, the J end lost 5 bases, and 24 bases lay between the germline ends. CDR3 DNA sequence: TGTGCCAGCAGCTCAAAGGGGTCTTGGCGGGGCACCGACGAGCAGTACTTC. It translates to CASSSKGSWRGTDEQYF.

The chain employs TRBV21-1 and TRBJ2-3; the table's D call, TRBD2, was not checked against the DNA. TRBV21-1 is listed as a pseudogene. The CDR3 sequence is 21 residues long. The CDR3 loop is CASTYRGLSGGAKLGSDTQYF. In nucleotides, the CDR3 is TGTGCCAGCACGTACAGGGGCTTGAGCGGGGGGGCCAAATTAGGTTCGGATACGCAGTATTTT.

The chain carries TRBV10-2 and TRBJ2-7, with D perhaps TRBD1 (6 bases). Per the germline V gene, CDR1 is WSHSY and CDR2 is SAAADI. The V end was cut by 7 bases, the J end by 6 bases, with 19 bases between. CDR3 size: 14 residues. CDR3 loop: CASTPQGHSGEQYF. DNA for the CDR3: TGCGCCAGCACTCCGCAGGGGCACTCTGGCGAGCAGTACTTC.

CDR3: CASSPVQGNQPQHF. The CDR3 nucleotides are TGTGCCAGCTCACCCGTACAGGGCAATCAGCCCCAGCATTTT. J is TRBJ1-5 and V is TRBV18, with D possibly matching TRBD1 (5 bases). The CDR3 covers 14 residues. V lost 3 bases and J lost 2, with 8 bases in between. Looked up from germline, CDR1 is KGHSH and CDR2 is LQKENI.

Only a few counts were recorded for this clone. As DNA, the CDR3 is TGTGCCAGCAGCCGGACAGGCTATAATTCACCCCTCCACTTT. Translation: CASSRTGYNSPLHF. The chain uses TRBV21-1 and TRBJ1-6; TRBD1, the D gene given by the table, was not confirmed from the DNA. TRBV21-1 is a pseudogene locus. This CDR3 spans 14 amino acids.

The rearrangement uses TRBV2 and TRBJ2-5; TRBD1 is a possible D gene (5 bases). CDR3 length equals 13 residues. Trimming stripped 7 bases from V and 2 bases from J, with 11 bases between. Germline loops: CDR1 SNHLY, CDR2 FYNNEI. The CDR3 DNA sequence: TGTGCCAGCAATCAACAGGTACAAGAGACCCAGTACTTC. It codes for CASNQQVQETQYF.

This rearrangement joins TRBV5-1 to TRBJ2-7, with 10 bases matching TRBD1. CDR1 and CDR2 from the germline V gene are SGHRS and YFSETQ. With 3 bases clipped from V and 3 bases from J, the junction kept 6 bases outside the gene matches. The CDR3 extends over 15 amino acids. The CDR3 DNA sequence: TGCGCCAGCAGCTCCGGGACAGGGGTGGTCTACGAGCAGTACTTC. This gives the protein CASSSGTGVVYEQYF.